The source of this T cell receptor beta chain is a study of Graves' ophthalmopathy and Graves' hyperthyroidism. Across the whole study: Hyperthyroidism showing no ophthalmopathy within 18 months of follow-up was stable.

Notes on this clonotype: Antigen specificity is unknown. A single base separates this from a much larger clone, so it may be a read error.

RNA served as the template for amplifying TCR beta CDR3 regions. First-round RT-PCR relied on HTBI primers, and a second-round multiplex PCR came next. TCRdb redid the calling of the multiplex PCR reads with MiXCR, one entry per CDR3 protein. Found here are over a million distinct CDR3 sequences, 35% to 40% of them singletons; the top ten hold 11%. Whole-study results and caveats: From stable hyperthyroidism, ophthalmopathy was separated by a 13-signature model with 85% to 90% sensitivity and approximately 84% specificity.

Pregnant or lactating patients and those with other autoimmune diseases or uncontrolled infections were excluded. Clinicians made diagnoses from clinical symptoms, serum thyroxine, TRAb, thyroid ultrasound and orbital computed tomography. Trimming pared 1 base from V and 5 bases from J, leaving 11 bases between. Per the germline V gene, CDR1 is SNHLY and CDR2 is FYNNEI. The CDR3 covers 14 residues. The sequence was collected from an adult man with Graves' hyperthyroidism. Sequencing was performed on peripheral blood or thyroid tissue (not recorded which). V gene TRBV2 combines with J gene TRBJ1-2; a weak D match, TRBD1 (6 bases). Here the CDR3 reads CASSEGKGGYGYTF. CDR3 DNA: TGTGCCAGCAGTGAAGGCAAGGGGGGTTATGGCTACACCTTC.